This entry lists 2 T cell receptor beta chains sequenced from one sample in a study of blood T cell repertoires in COVID-19. TCRdb keeps only in-frame clones here, not all; method: immunoSEQ multiplex PCR. The table records about 330,000 clones, 80% to 90% of them present only once. Sequenced input: PBMCs or T cells enriched from blood (not recorded which). The receptor set was obtained from a man in his thirties or forties who had recovered from COVID-19.

The gene calls are TRBV11-2 and TRBJ2-4; TRBD1 agrees at 9 bases. Per the germline V gene, CDR1 is SGHAT and CDR2 is FQNNGV. With V trimmed by 5 bases and J by 5 bases, 4 bases remained unmatched. CDR3 size: 14 residues. CDR3 sequence: CASSMRTGENIQYF. CDR3 DNA: TGTGCCAGCAGCATGCGGACAGGGGAAAACATTCAGTACTTC.

The rearrangement links TRBV15 to TRBJ1-4, with D hard to call. CDR3 length equals 14 residues. V lost 9 bases to trimming and J lost 0 bases, with 11 bases between them. CDR1 is LNHNV and CDR2 is YYDKDF in the germline V gene (reference sequence). The CDR3 here is CATSYSATNEKLFF. CDR3 DNA: TGTGCCACTAGCTACAGTGCAACTAATGAAAAACTGTTTTTT.